Listed below are T cell receptor beta chains from one sample, sequenced in a study of T cells in Graves' hyperthyroidism and ophthalmopathy. TCRdb re-called the multiplex PCR reads with MiXCR, one entry per CDR3 protein. The sample has some 600,000 distinct CDR3 sequences; approximately 15% are singletons. Material: blood. The receptor source for this set is a woman aged 25 to 39 with Graves' hyperthyroidism that later progressed to Graves' ophthalmopathy. The CDR3 runs from the conserved cysteine through the conserved F or W. A D gene is named only where the DNA matches it firmly. Clone size, where shown, is once, few, many, or a class for clones that have expanded.

j_call v_call d_call clone_size cdr3_nt cdr3_aa
TRBJ2-2 TRBV7-3 TRBD2 many TGTGCCAGCAGCTTAGGGGGGACTAGCGGGAGCACCGGGGAGCTGTTTTTT CASSLGGTSGSTGELFF
TRBJ2-1 TRBV27 - many TGTGCCAGCAGCTCAGCTTTAGCTCTGAATGAGCAGTTCTTC CASSSALALNEQFF
TRBJ2-6 TRBV6-5 - - TGTGCCAGCAGTTACTCGATTTCCGGGGCCAACGTCCTGACTTTC CASSYSISGANVLTF
TRBJ1-2 TRBV6-1 TRBD1 many TGTGCCAGCAGTGACGGTCGACAGGGGAATCTCTATGGCTACACCTTC CASSDGRQGNLYGYTF
TRBJ2-3 TRBV5-1 - many TGCGCCAGCAGCTTGGGAAGGGTCTACACAGATACGCAGTATTTT CASSLGRVYTDTQYF
TRBJ1-1 TRBV28 - many TGTGCCAGCAGTTTAGGGGGGGATTGGACTGAAGCTTTCTTT CASSLGGDWTEAFF
TRBJ2-1 TRBV19 - - TGTGCCAGTAGTATCCAGCGGAGTCCCTACAATGAGCAGTTCTTC CASSIQRSPYNEQFF
TRBJ2-5 TRBV20-1 - many TGCAGTGCTAGAGATTGGTCCCAAGAGACCCAGTACTTC CSARDWSQETQYF
TRBJ2-2 TRBV6-2/TRBV6-3 TRBD2 many TGTGCCAGCAGTTACCCGGGACTAGCGGGAGGAGAACAGGGCACCGGGGAGCTGTTTTTT CASSYPGLAGGEQGTGELFF
TRBJ2-7 TRBV11-2 - many TGTGCCAGCAGCTCCCGGGGGACCTACGAGCAGTACTTC CASSSRGTYEQYF
TRBJ2-7 TRBV7-8 TRBD1 many TGTGCCAGCAGCGCGGACAGGAGATCCTACGAGCAGTACTTC CASSADRRSYEQYF
TRBJ2-3 TRBV19 - few TGTGCCAGTAGTATGGGCGCCTCATCCACAGATACGCAGTATTTT CASSMGASSTDTQYF
TRBJ2-1 TRBV28 TRBD1 many TGTGCCAGCAAAGGGGGCCTATACAGGAATGAGCAGTTCTTC CASKGGLYRNEQFF
TRBJ2-7 TRBV20-1 TRBD2 few TGCAGTGCTAGTAGGGAGGGCTACGAGCAGTACTTC CSASREGYEQYF
TRBJ1-5 TRBV6-2/TRBV6-3 - - TGTGCCAGCAGCATTTTGGACCGGGGCAATCAGCCCCAGCATTTT CASSILDRGNQPQHF
TRBJ2-7 TRBV6-8 - few TGTGCCAGCACTCTGAGCGGGCCCTCCTACGAGCAGTACTTC CASTLSGPSYEQYF
TRBJ1-3 TRBV29-1 TRBD1 - TGCAGCGCCTATACGACAGGGCCTGGAAACACCATATATTTT CSAYTTGPGNTIYF
TRBJ2-2 TRBV20-1 TRBD1 - TGCAGTGCTACCCGGGACAGGATATTAGGGGAGCTGTTTTTT CSATRDRILGELFF
TRBJ1-4 TRBV28 TRBD1 few TGTGCCAGCAGCCTGGGACAGGTCGGTGAAGAACTGTTTTTT CASSLGQVGEELFF
TRBJ1-1 TRBV28 TRBD1 many TGTGCCAGCAGTATACAACAGGGGAAAGCTTTCTTT CASSIQQGKAFF
TRBJ2-1 TRBV12-3/TRBV12-4 TRBD2 many TGTGCCAGCAGACACCCCCTGGGACTAGCGGCCTACAATGAGCAGTTCTTC CASRHPLGLAAYNEQFF
TRBJ2-1 TRBV11-3 TRBD1 many TGTGCCAGCAGCTTAGGACAGGGGGCGTTGGATGAGCAGTTCTTC CASSLGQGALDEQFF
TRBJ2-2 TRBV7-2 TRBD1 - TGTGCCAGCAGCATTCAGACACCGGGACAGGGAACCGGGGAGCTGTTTTTT CASSIQTPGQGTGELFF
TRBJ2-7 TRBV7-2 - many TGTGCCAGCAGCCCCACCCCAGGGGTCTACGAGCAGTACTTC CASSPTPGVYEQYF
TRBJ2-7 TRBV6-2/TRBV6-3 - - TGTGCCAGCATTTCGACAGGACCTACCTACGAGCAGTACTTC CASISTGPTYEQYF
TRBJ1-6 TRBV4-3 - - TGCGCCAGCAGCTTACGTGGTGGAGTACCAAATTCACCCCTCCACTTT CASSLRGGVPNSPLHF
TRBJ2-5 TRBV30 - many TGTGCCTGGAGTTTTTTTGGGAGCTGGGGCCAAGAGACCCAGTACTTC CAWSFFGSWGQETQYF
TRBJ1-5 TRBV20-1 - once TGCAGTGCTAGAGCCTTGGCTGAGGGGTTGCAGCCCCAGCATTTT CSARALAEGLQPQHF
TRBJ2-1 TRBV27 TRBD2 many TGTGCCAGCAGTTTAGTGGGGCGGGAGGGCAATGAGCAGTTCTTC CASSLVGREGNEQFF
TRBJ1-1 TRBV25-1 - - TGTGCCAGCAGTGCGGCAGCGAACACTGAAGCTTTCTTT CASSAAANTEAFF
TRBJ1-5 TRBV7-2 - many TGTGCCAGCAGCTGGCTGGTTCAGCAGCCCCAGCATTTT CASSWLVQQPQHF
TRBJ2-5 TRBV2 TRBD1 many TGTGCCAGCAGTGGTCGGGGACAGGGATTGAAAAAAGAGACCCAGTACTTC CASSGRGQGLKKETQYF
TRBJ1-5 TRBV6-2/TRBV6-3 - - TGTGCCAGCACCTCAGGGGTTCAGCCCCAGCATTTT CASTSGVQPQHF
TRBJ2-5 TRBV7-9 - - TGTGCCAGCAGCTCTGAGACGGTGATTTACCAAGAGACCCAGTACTTC CASSSETVIYQETQYF
TRBJ2-3 TRBV30 - many TGTGCCTGGACGTCTAGAGCCAGCGGTACGCAGTATTTT CAWTSRASGTQYF
TRBJ1-5 TRBV6-4 - few TGTGCCAGCAGTGGGGAGGCAGGCCAGCCCCAGCATTTT CASSGEAGQPQHF
TRBJ2-5 TRBV5-5 TRBD1 few TGTGCCAGCAGCAGAGGACAGGGGGTATCAGGAGAGACCCAGTACTTC CASSRGQGVSGETQYF
TRBJ2-2 TRBV29-1 - many TGCAGCGCCCCACTGGGCACTAACACCGGGGAGCTGTTTTTT CSAPLGTNTGELFF
TRBJ2-2 TRBV27 - few TGTGCCAGCCAAGTTAGTACCGGGGAGCTGTTTTTT CASQVSTGELFF
TRBJ2-7 TRBV5-4 - - TGTGCCAGCAGCCAAGACGCAGGCGTCTCTCTCTACGAGCAGTACTTC CASSQDAGVSLYEQYF
TRBJ2-7 TRBV7-2 TRBD2 many TGTGCCAGCAGCCCGAAGGCGGGAGGGCCGGGTGAGCAGTACTTC CASSPKAGGPGEQYF
TRBJ2-6 TRBV6-2/TRBV6-3 - many TGTGCCAGCAGGACAGGCTTACGATCTGCGGGGGCCAACGTCCTGACTTTC CASRTGLRSAGANVLTF
TRBJ1-3 TRBV6-1 TRBD1 few TGTGCCAGCAGCCTGACCGACAGGGCTGGAAACACCATATATTTT CASSLTDRAGNTIYF